Each of the 5 T cell receptor beta chains below was sequenced from the same sample in a study of blood T cells in healthy people across ages. The authors ran a second PCR of 7 to 11 cycles using a sample-barcoded 5' primer and a J-beta primer mix. TCRdb called the 5' RACE reads again in MiXCR, with one record for every CDR3 protein. The repertoire holds over 1,500,000 distinct CDR3 sequences, with 35% to 50% as singletons. Sequencing was carried out using blood. The receptors were sampled from a human donor in good health.

This sequence joins TRBV7-2 and TRBJ1-5, with D hard to call. This CDR3 is 15 amino acids long. Germline CDR1 SGHTA, CDR2 FQGNSA. V lost 4 bases and J lost 5, with 15 bases in between. This CDR3 reads CASSSRWGLYQPQHF. The CDR3 nucleotides read TGTGCCAGCAGCTCTAGGTGGGGTTTGTATCAGCCCCAGCATTTT.

This sequence joins TRBV25-1 and TRBJ2-4; a weak D match, TRBD1 (6 bases). The J call is uncertain, as TRBJ2-7 better fits the DNA end. CDR3 length equals 15 residues. The germline CDR1 and CDR2 sequences are MGHDK and SYGVNS. The DNA for the CDR3 is TGTGCCAGCAGTGGGACAGAGGGGTTATCTAGCGAGCAGTACTTC. This gives the protein CASSGTEGLSSEQYF.

This clonotype was counted many times. The chain has TRBV6-5 and TRBJ2-4; D is ambiguous. CDR3 length: 15 residues. V lost 0 bases and J lost 0, with 6 bases in between. Looked up from germline, CDR1 is MNHEY and CDR2 is SVGAGI. The CDR3: CASSYSFVAKNIQYF. CDR3 in DNA: TGTGCCAGCAGTTACTCGTTTGTAGCCAAAAACATTCAGTACTTC.

The genes are TRBV28 and TRBJ1-6; tentatively, D is TRBD1 (5 bases). Between the trimmed V and J ends, which lost 5 bases and 9 bases, there was a span of 17 bases. The CDR3 length is 15 residues. Germline assignment: CDR1 MDHEN and CDR2 SYDVKM. For the CDR3, the DNA is TGTGCCAGCAGTATGGGACTCCGAGGCGGTTCACCCCTCCACTTT. Protein product: CASSMGLRGGSPLHF.

The rearrangement joins TRBV6-4 to TRBJ2-1; D remains unclear. Germline CDR1 reads MRHNA; CDR2 reads SNTAGT. The V gene lost 5 bases and the J gene lost 0 bases, with 11 bases spanning the gap. This CDR3 contains 15 residues. CDR3 sequence (DNA): TGTGCCAGCAGTTACGAGATAAGCTCCTACAATGAGCAGTTCTTC. It encodes CASSYEISSYNEQFF.